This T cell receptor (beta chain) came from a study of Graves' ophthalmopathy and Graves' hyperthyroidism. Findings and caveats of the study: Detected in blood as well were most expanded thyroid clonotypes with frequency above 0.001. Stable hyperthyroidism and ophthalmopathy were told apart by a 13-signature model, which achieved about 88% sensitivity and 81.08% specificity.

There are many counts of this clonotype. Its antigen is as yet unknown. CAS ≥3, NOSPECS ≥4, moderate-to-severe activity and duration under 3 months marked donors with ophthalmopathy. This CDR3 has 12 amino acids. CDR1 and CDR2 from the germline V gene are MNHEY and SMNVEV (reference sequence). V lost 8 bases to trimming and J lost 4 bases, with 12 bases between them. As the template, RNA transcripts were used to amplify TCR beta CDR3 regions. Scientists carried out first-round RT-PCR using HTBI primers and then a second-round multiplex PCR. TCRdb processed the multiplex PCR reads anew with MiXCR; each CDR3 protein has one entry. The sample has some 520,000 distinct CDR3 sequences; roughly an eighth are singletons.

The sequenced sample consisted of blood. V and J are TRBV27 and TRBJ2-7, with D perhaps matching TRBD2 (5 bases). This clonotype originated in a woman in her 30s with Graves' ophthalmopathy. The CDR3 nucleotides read TGTGCCAGCGGGAGCCCTGATTACGAGCAGTACTTC. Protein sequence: CASGSPDYEQYF.